This section outlines one TCR beta chain sequence together with its context. Its matching antigen is unknown. This CDR3 is 13 amino acids long. The J segment lost 9 bases and the V segment lost 3 bases, leaving 6 bases of the junction unmatched. From germline, CDR1 is SQVTM and CDR2 ANQGSEA. The source of the sample is a study of T cells after yellow fever vaccination. Template switching with 5'RACE generated the TCR cDNA and added a universal primer site and UMIs. From the 5' RACE reads, TCRdb called clonotypes with MiXCR, one entry per CDR3 protein. The table includes some 400,000 distinct CDR3 sequences, over 15% detected once. Whole-study findings and limits: Peaking faster, on day 5 versus 15, the secondary response was nonetheless weaker.

The chain carries TRBV29-1 and TRBJ2-1; 9 bases fit TRBD2. The TCR was taken from a man younger than 30 who received the YFV17D yellow fever vaccine. The starting material was PBMCs, obtained before the yellow fever booster vaccination. The CDR3 region has the DNA TGCAGCGTTGATGCGGGGGGGCCACGTGAGCAGTTCTTC. Amino acids: CSVDAGGPREQFF.